Below, 5 T cell receptor beta chains from the same sample are listed, as sequenced in a study of blood T cell repertoires in COVID-19. Only in-frame clones appear in the TCRdb table, and some are missing; sequencing was by immunoSEQ multiplex PCR. The sample shows roughly 160,000 clones, 88% of them seen only once. Sequencing was done on a sample of peripheral blood. These receptors were taken from a man between 45 and 60 years old who had recovered from COVID-19.

The genes are TRBV6-5 and TRBJ2-3, with 8 bases matching TRBD2. The CDR3 is 13 residues long. Per the germline V gene, CDR1 is MNHEY and CDR2 is SVGAGI. Trimming cost V 11 bases and J 8 bases; bases outside gene matches: 12. Here the CDR3 reads CAVAGNVQGTQYF. The CDR3 nucleotides are TGTGCCGTAGCGGGAAATGTGCAGGGTACGCAGTATTTT.

The V call is TRBV7-8, the J call TRBJ2-5; 8 nucleotides agree with TRBD2. The V and J ends lost 5 bases and 6 bases, in that order; junction bases with no gene match: 11. The CDR3 extends over 15 amino acids. The V gene's germline CDR1 is SGHVS and CDR2 FQNEAQ. The CDR3 bases are TGTGCCAGCAGCCGAGGGAGCGGGAGTGGCCAGACCCAGTACTTC. This codes for CASSRGSGSGQTQYF.

J is TRBJ2-3 and V is TRBV6-5; 9 bases agree with TRBD2. CDR1 is MNHEY and CDR2 is SVGAGI in the germline V gene. CDR3 length equals 16 residues. The ends lost 1 base at V and 3 bases at J; junction bases unmatched: 5. CDR3 nucleotides: TGTGCCAGCAGTTACTGGCGGGGGGGCGGGACAGATACGCAGTATTTT. Translating gives CASSYWRGGGTDTQYF.

The rearrangement uses TRBV4-1 and TRBJ1-2; 9 nucleotides line up with TRBD1. The CDR3 covers 15 residues. The junction had 7 bases not matched to a gene; V was cut back by 4 bases and J by 4 bases. Germline V gene lookup returns CDR1 MGHRA and CDR2 YSYEKL. DNA for the CDR3: TGCGCCAGCAGCCCAACAGGGGGCACGAGCTATGGCTACACCTTC. This sequence encodes CASSPTGGTSYGYTF.

The rearrangement joins TRBV19 to TRBJ1-1; 7 nucleotides match TRBD1. With V trimmed by 10 bases and J by 1 base, 9 bases remained unmatched. The CDR3 is 14 amino acids. CDR1 is LNHDA, CDR2 SQIVND, per germline (reference sequence). The DNA for the CDR3 is TGTGCCACTTCCACCGGGACAGCGAACACTGAAGCTTTCTTT. Its protein product is CATSTGTANTEAFF.